This T cell receptor (beta chain) emerged from a study of blood T cell repertoires in COVID-19. The CDR3 contains 16 residues. Germline V lookup: CDR1 SGHRS, CDR2 YFSETQ. V lost 4 bases and J lost 7, with 23 bases in between. Per the study methods: Amplified reference gene primers provided the basis for estimating nucleated cell counts. Only in-frame clones appear in the TCRdb table, and some are missing; sequencing was by immunoSEQ multiplex PCR. V, J and clone size are those of that table, while D and trimming were read from the DNA. This table has around 150,000 clones, 60% to 85% appearing once. Sequencing input: peripheral blood. The source is a woman over 75 with active or convalescent COVID-19. This chain links TRBV5-1 with TRBJ2-5; D may be TRBD2 (5 bases). CDR3: CASSPPELEYNGTQYF. CDR3 sequence (DNA): TGCGCCAGCAGCCCACCGGAACTAGAATACAACGGGACCCAGTACTTC.